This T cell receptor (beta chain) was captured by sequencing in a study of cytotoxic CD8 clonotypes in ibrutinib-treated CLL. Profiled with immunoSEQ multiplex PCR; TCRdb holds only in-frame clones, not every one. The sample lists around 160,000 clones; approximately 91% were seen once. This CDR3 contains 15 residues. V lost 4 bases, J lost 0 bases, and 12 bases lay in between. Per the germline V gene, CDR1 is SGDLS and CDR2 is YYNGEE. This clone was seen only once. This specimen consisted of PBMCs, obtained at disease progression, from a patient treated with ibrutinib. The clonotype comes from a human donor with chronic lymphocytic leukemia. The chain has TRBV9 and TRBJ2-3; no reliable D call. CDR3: CASSPTVGSTDTQYF. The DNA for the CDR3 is TGTGCCAGCAGCCCCACCGTAGGCAGCACAGATACGCAGTATTTT.